Listed here are 6 T cell receptor beta chains from one sample, sequenced in a study of T cell changes during pregnancy in multiple sclerosis. Sequencing used immunoSEQ multiplex PCR; TCRdb keeps in-frame clones, though not all of them. This sample carries some 60,000 clones, 90% of them seen once, and the ten largest clones take about 6.4%. The sequences come from peripheral blood, collected in the third trimester of pregnancy. The receptors originated from a female donor in good health, enrolled as a control in a pregnancy study.

The genes are TRBV29-1 and TRBJ2-3; the match to TRBD2 covers 11 bases. Trimming at V came to 3 bases and at J to 4 bases, leaving 3 bases not matched to a gene. CDR1 SQVTM and CDR2 ANQGSEA come from the germline V gene. This CDR3 region has 14 residues. The CDR3 here is CSVDGTSGADTQYF. In nucleotides, the CDR3 is TGCAGCGTTGACGGGACTAGCGGAGCAGATACGCAGTATTTT.

The chain carries TRBV5-1 and TRBJ1-4; D is unresolved. V dropped 0 bases and J dropped 8 bases, with 8 bases sitting between them. Germline-derived CDR1 and CDR2 are SGHRS and YFSETQ. This CDR3 is 13 amino acids long. CDR3 DNA sequence: TGCGCCAGCAGCTTGGGACATCTAGAAAAACTGTTTTTT. Translated: CASSLGHLEKLFF. Looking up the rest from reference TRBV5-1 and TRBJ1-4 gives the full variable domain: KAGVTQTPRYLIKTRGQQVTLSCSPISGHRSVSWYQQTPGQGLQFLFEYFSETQRNKGNFPGRFSGRQFSNSRSEMNVSTLELGDSALYLCASSLGHLEKLFFGSGTQLSVL.

This chain joins TRBV30 and TRBJ2-1; perhaps TRBD2 as D (5 bases). Trimming removed 4 bases from V and 13 bases from J, with 14 bases in between. CDR3 length: 11 residues. Germline CDR1 GTSNPN, CDR2 SVGIG (reference sequence). CDR3: CAWTGGDLQFF. CDR3 DNA: TGTGCCTGGACAGGAGGCGACCTTCAGTTCTTC.

The rearrangement joins TRBV28 to TRBJ1-5; TRBD1 aligns across 7 bases. J gave up 6 bases and V 8 bases, and 10 bases lay outside the gene matches. Germline CDR1 MDHEN, CDR2 SYDVKM. This CDR3 spans 14 amino acids. CDR3 residues: CASSGQLLRQPQHF. In DNA, the CDR3 is TGTGCCAGCTCGGGACAGCTCCTCCGTCAGCCCCAGCATTTT. Based on the CDR3 plus reference TRBV28 and TRBJ1-5, the full variable domain is DVKVTQSSRYLVKRTGEKVFLECVQDMDHENMFWYRQDPGLGLRLIYFSYDVKMKEKGDIPEGYSVSREKKERFSLILESASTNQTSMYLCASSGQLLRQPQHFGDGTRLSIL.

The chain links TRBV10-3 to TRBJ2-3; D is perhaps TRBD2 (6 bases). With 3 bases removed from V and 1 base from J, the gap between germline ends came to 14 bases. Per the germline V gene, CDR1 is ENHRY and CDR2 is SYGVKD. This CDR3 spans 16 amino acids. In nucleotides, the CDR3 is TGTGCCATCAGTGAAAATAAGCGGGTCGGCACAGATACGCAGTATTTT. Translation: CAISENKRVGTDTQYF.

V gene TRBV28 combines with J gene TRBJ1-1; the match to TRBD1 covers 7 bases. The CDR3 is made up of 13 amino acids. The V gene end was trimmed by 3 bases and the J gene end by 4 bases; junction bases not matched to a gene: 2. CDR1 and CDR2 (germline): MDHEN, SYDVKM. The CDR3, as DNA: TGTGCCAGCAGTTTTTCAGGGGGCACTGAAGCTTTCTTT. It specifies CASSFSGGTEAFF.